The rows below give T cell receptor beta chains drawn from one sample of a study of T cell responses to AZD1222 COVID-19 vaccine. Clones were read by immunoSEQ multiplex PCR, and TCRdb kept only the in-frame ones, dropping some. This sample has about 110,000 clones; more than 75% occur once, and the top ten carry 5%. The material was peripheral blood, obtained on day 0 of AZD1222 vaccination. The receptors come from an adult in good health. CDR3s include the opening cysteine and the closing phenylalanine or tryptophan. A D gene is named only where the DNA matches it firmly. For some rows the clone size is stated as once, few or many, or as a class when expanded; others skip it.

NA	NA	TRBV4-1	TRBJ1-3	CASSQGRVSGNTIYF
NA	NA	TRBV5-4	TRBJ2-5	CASSHGLGGQYF
NA	NA	TRBV12-5	TRBJ1-2	CASGLVLSYGYTF
NA	NA	TRBV19	TRBJ1-5	CASSPGDYQPQHF
NA	NA	TRBV30	TRBJ2-3	CAWRRADTQYF
TRBD1	NA	TRBV10-3	TRBJ1-1	CAISESTAGTVNTEAFF
NA	few	TRBV3-1/TRBV3-2	TRBJ1-5	CASSGFGSNQPQHF
NA	NA	TRBV5-1	TRBJ1-3	CASSDPGNTIYF
TRBD1	NA	TRBV7-2	TRBJ1-4	CASSRGQAYEKLFF
NA	NA	TRBV10-3	TRBJ1-2	CAIRRAYGYTF
NA	NA	TRBV4-1	TRBJ1-4	CASLGRTLTTNEKLFF
TRBD1	NA	TRBV9	TRBJ1-2	CASSGVGQGVDNYGYTF
TRBD1	NA	TRBV4-3	TRBJ1-3	CASSRKAPQGSPGNTIYF
NA	NA	TRBV5-1	TRBJ1-1	CASSPGSGTEAFF
NA	once	TRBV29-1	TRBJ2-2	CSVTGSLNTGELFF
TRBD1	NA	TRBV4-1	TRBJ2-7	CASSQETPGQGIYEQYF
NA	NA	TRBV10-1	TRBJ1-1	CASSESYGNTEAFF
TRBD2	NA	TRBV4-3	TRBJ2-3	CASSQDWRGGADTQYF
NA	NA	TRBV5-1	TRBJ1-3	CASSEWKGPGNTIYF
NA	NA	TRBV7-2	TRBJ2-5	CASSPVYGGDSHYF
NA	NA	TRBV29-1	TRBJ2-7	CSGGWGEGYEQYF
NA	NA	TRBV9	TRBJ1-4	CASSALIGPGEKLFF
TRBD1	NA	TRBV19	TRBJ1-1	CASSLSGTGAPSNTEAFF
TRBD1	medium-sized	TRBV6-5	TRBJ2-1	CASNTGESSNEQFF
TRBD2	NA	TRBV10-1	TRBJ2-1	CASSGVAGGHRDNEQFF
NA	NA	TRBV7-2	TRBJ2-2	CASSLAGANTGELFF
TRBD2	once	TRBV7-3	TRBJ2-3	CASSQAGTSTDTQYF
NA	NA	TRBV7-2	TRBJ1-5	CASSFSSGDQPQHF
TRBD2	NA	TRBV6-5	TRBJ2-1	CASIRGGYNEQFF
TRBD1	NA	TRBV27	TRBJ1-1	CASSFISGTGTMNTEAFF
NA	NA	TRBV7-2	TRBJ2-4	CASSLFVGAKNIQYF
TRBD2	NA	TRBV5-1	TRBJ2-3	CASSLASGGTFTDTQYF
TRBD1	NA	TRBV7-9	TRBJ2-7	CASSLWDRGSYEQYF
NA	NA	TRBV6-1	TRBJ1-6	CASSEATVKNSPLHF
NA	few	TRBV20-1	TRBJ2-7	CSASDGYEQYF
TRBD1	NA	TRBV30	TRBJ2-1	CAWCGQGNYNEQFF
TRBD2	few	TRBV7-9	TRBJ2-7	CASSLVGTRRHEQYF
NA	few	TRBV6-1	TRBJ1-5	CASSEQRVEQPQHF
NA	NA	TRBV23-1	TRBJ2-3	CASCQQGGVVSADTQYF
TRBD1	NA	TRBV5-6	TRBJ1-2	CASSFPRQGGNYGYTF
TRBD1	NA	TRBV20-1	TRBJ2-3	CSASSGQGLGTQYF
TRBD2	NA	TRBV7-9	TRBJ2-3	CASTIGLAGGGADTQYF
NA	NA	TRBV5-6	TRBJ2-3	CASSLGAASRTDTQYF
NA	NA	TRBV5-4	TRBJ2-1	CASSFPGSNEQFF
TRBD2	NA	TRBV5-1	TRBJ2-1	CASSLGASSGGALDEQFF
TRBD1	NA	TRBV27	TRBJ2-7	CASSSIRGRVRDEQYF
NA	NA	TRBV7-9	TRBJ1-3	CASSNADGDSGNTIYF
NA	NA	TRBV18	TRBJ2-3	CASSPIRGTDTQYF
TRBD2	NA	TRBV25-1	TRBJ2-1	CASSDTGTTDNEQFF
NA	NA	TRBV4-1	TRBJ2-3	CASSPPGRGTDTQYF